These T cell receptor beta chains were read from a single sample in a study of identical twins. TCRdb analysed the 5' RACE reads with MiXCR anew, one entry per CDR3 protein. The data contain a few hundred thousand distinct CDR3 sequences, approximately 8.3% of them singletons. The data also belong to a second study, concerning yellow fever vaccine responses in identical twins.

The sequencing input was CD8+ T cells sorted from blood. The receptors here all came from a young woman in good health. Each CDR3 is given with its conserved first and last residue. Each record gives: D gene, V gene, clone size, J gene, CDR3 DNA, CDR3 protein. The D gene is left open where the match is weak. Not all rows give a size; the values are once, few, many and, for expanded clones, a class.

d_call: TRBD1
v_call: TRBV29-1
clone_size: many
j_call: TRBJ2-3
cdr3_nt: TGCAGCGTTGCCGGACAGGGAACAGATACGCAGTATTTT
cdr3_aa: CSVAGQGTDTQYF

d_call: TRBD2
v_call: TRBV7-9
clone_size: many
j_call: TRBJ2-4
cdr3_nt: TGTGCCAGCAGCGGACTAGCGGAGCAAAACATTCAGTACTTC
cdr3_aa: CASSGLAEQNIQYF

d_call: NA
v_call: TRBV30
clone_size: NA
j_call: TRBJ2-1
cdr3_nt: TGTGCCTGGAGTGGGGGGGCGATTGAGCAGTTCTTC
cdr3_aa: CAWSGGAIEQFF

d_call: NA
v_call: TRBV18
clone_size: few
j_call: TRBJ2-7
cdr3_nt: TGTGCCAGCTCACCACCGACTCTCAGGGGACCCCCCTACGAGCAGTACTTC
cdr3_aa: CASSPPTLRGPPYEQYF

d_call: NA
v_call: TRBV29-1
clone_size: many
j_call: TRBJ2-1
cdr3_nt: TGCAGCGTTGAGTTCCCCCTGGGTGAGCAGTTCTTC
cdr3_aa: CSVEFPLGEQFF

d_call: TRBD1
v_call: TRBV29-1
clone_size: few
j_call: TRBJ2-7
cdr3_nt: TGCAGCGTTTCCAGACAGGGGGGCTACGAGCAGTACTTC
cdr3_aa: CSVSRQGGYEQYF

d_call: NA
v_call: TRBV7-2
clone_size: few
j_call: TRBJ2-5
cdr3_nt: TGTGCCAGCAGCTTACGTGGGGGAATCAAAGAGACCCAGTACTTC
cdr3_aa: CASSLRGGIKETQYF

d_call: NA
v_call: TRBV28
clone_size: NA
j_call: TRBJ2-2
cdr3_nt: TGTGCCAGCAGGTCTCGGGACACGAACACCGGGGAGCTGTTTTTT
cdr3_aa: CASRSRDTNTGELFF

d_call: NA
v_call: TRBV14
clone_size: few
j_call: TRBJ2-2
cdr3_nt: TGTGCCAGCAGCCAAGTCAGAACGAACACCGGGGAGCTGTTTTTT
cdr3_aa: CASSQVRTNTGELFF

d_call: NA
v_call: TRBV7-9
clone_size: NA
j_call: TRBJ2-3
cdr3_nt: TGTGCCAGCAGCTTAGCGTCGGGGACTTTCACAGATACGCAGTATTTT
cdr3_aa: CASSLASGTFTDTQYF

d_call: NA
v_call: TRBV20-1
clone_size: few
j_call: TRBJ2-1
cdr3_nt: TGCAGTGCTAGAGGCCAAGACCTGGGACCCCACCCCAGCTCCTACAATGAGCAGTTCTTC
cdr3_aa: CSARGQDLGPHPSSYNEQFF

d_call: TRBD2
v_call: TRBV12-3/TRBV12-4
clone_size: many
j_call: TRBJ2-3
cdr3_nt: TGTGCCACCAACGGGGGGGCTAAACATACGCAGTATTTT
cdr3_aa: CATNGGAKHTQYF

d_call: NA
v_call: TRBV10-3
clone_size: many
j_call: TRBJ1-4
cdr3_nt: TGTGCCGTCAATGAAAAACTGTTTTTT
cdr3_aa: CAVNEKLFF

d_call: NA
v_call: TRBV11-2
clone_size: few
j_call: TRBJ2-7
cdr3_nt: TGTGCCAGCAGCTTCGAAACCCCACTAGGCCCTTACTACGAGCAGTACTTC
cdr3_aa: CASSFETPLGPYYEQYF

d_call: TRBD1
v_call: TRBV12-3/TRBV12-4
clone_size: NA
j_call: TRBJ2-5
cdr3_nt: TGTGCCAGCAGTTCGACAGGGGGCTACCAAGAGACCCAGTACTTC
cdr3_aa: CASSSTGGYQETQYF

d_call: TRBD1
v_call: TRBV5-5
clone_size: NA
j_call: TRBJ2-7
cdr3_nt: TGTGCCAGCGGAGACAGGGCCTGGGCCTACGAGCAGTACTTC
cdr3_aa: CASGDRAWAYEQYF

d_call: TRBD1
v_call: TRBV7-9
clone_size: NA
j_call: TRBJ2-3
cdr3_nt: TGTGCCAGCAGCTCCCTGGAGGGGACAGGCCTCACAGATACGCAGTATTTT
cdr3_aa: CASSSLEGTGLTDTQYF

d_call: NA
v_call: TRBV27
clone_size: few
j_call: TRBJ2-2
cdr3_nt: TGTGCCAGCAGTTTGGGGGCAGGGGTCCGGGAGCTGTTTTTT
cdr3_aa: CASSLGAGVRELFF

d_call: TRBD1
v_call: TRBV7-2
clone_size: many
j_call: TRBJ2-3
cdr3_nt: TGTGCCAGCAGCCCTGGGACAGGGCACACAGATACGCAGTATTTT
cdr3_aa: CASSPGTGHTDTQYF

d_call: NA
v_call: TRBV6-5
clone_size: few
j_call: TRBJ1-2
cdr3_nt: TGTGCCAGCAGTTACTTCTTTGGATCGGATGGCTACACCTTC
cdr3_aa: CASSYFFGSDGYTF

d_call: TRBD2
v_call: TRBV6-1
clone_size: few
j_call: TRBJ2-5
cdr3_nt: TGTGCCAGCAGTACCCCTAGCGGAACTCTGGAAGAGACCCAGTACTTC
cdr3_aa: CASSTPSGTLEETQYF

d_call: NA
v_call: TRBV4-1
clone_size: few
j_call: TRBJ2-5
cdr3_nt: TGCGCCAGCAGCCAAGAAGGGCGCAGGCAAGAGACCCAGTACTTC
cdr3_aa: CASSQEGRRQETQYF

d_call: NA
v_call: TRBV7-6
clone_size: few
j_call: TRBJ2-3
cdr3_nt: TGTGCCAGCAGCACTCCTCGGGGCAGCCCGAGCACAGATACGCAGTATTTT
cdr3_aa: CASSTPRGSPSTDTQYF

d_call: TRBD2
v_call: TRBV19
clone_size: NA
j_call: TRBJ2-1
cdr3_nt: TGTGCCAGTAGTATAGGTAGGACTAGCGGTTACAATGAGCAGTTCTTC
cdr3_aa: CASSIGRTSGYNEQFF

d_call: NA
v_call: TRBV4-2
clone_size: NA
j_call: TRBJ1-1
cdr3_nt: TGTGCCAGCAGCCAAGTACCCGCAGGTGAAGCTTTCTTT
cdr3_aa: CASSQVPAGEAFF

d_call: NA
v_call: TRBV7-3
clone_size: once
j_call: TRBJ2-2
cdr3_nt: TGTGCCAGCAGCTTAACCCCCCCGGCTAGCACGAACACCGGGGAGCTGTTTTTT
cdr3_aa: CASSLTPPASTNTGELFF

d_call: NA
v_call: TRBV5-6
clone_size: many
j_call: TRBJ2-1
cdr3_nt: TGTGCCAGCAGCTTGGGCGGGGGCCGATACAATGAGCAGTTCTTC
cdr3_aa: CASSLGGGRYNEQFF

d_call: NA
v_call: TRBV12-3/TRBV12-4
clone_size: NA
j_call: TRBJ2-5
cdr3_nt: TGTGCCAGCAGAGACACGGAAGAGACCCAGTACTTC
cdr3_aa: CASRDTEETQYF

d_call: NA
v_call: TRBV29-1
clone_size: many
j_call: TRBJ1-2
cdr3_nt: TGCAGCGTTGAAGCGGGAGGGGCTGGGGATGGCTACACCTTC
cdr3_aa: CSVEAGGAGDGYTF

d_call: NA
v_call: TRBV27
clone_size: few
j_call: TRBJ1-1
cdr3_nt: TGTGCCAGCAGTTCCTCGGACACTGAAGCTTTCTTT
cdr3_aa: CASSSSDTEAFF

d_call: TRBD2
v_call: TRBV6-5
clone_size: few
j_call: TRBJ2-1
cdr3_nt: TGTGCCAGCAGTTACTCTGCGGGGGTCGACAATGAGCAGTTCTTC
cdr3_aa: CASSYSAGVDNEQFF

d_call: NA
v_call: TRBV7-9
clone_size: many
j_call: TRBJ2-7
cdr3_nt: TGTGCCAGCAGCATAACTAGCTACGAGCAGTACTTC
cdr3_aa: CASSITSYEQYF

d_call: NA
v_call: TRBV5-4
clone_size: NA
j_call: TRBJ2-7
cdr3_nt: TGTGCCAGCAGCTGGGACGCCTACGAGCAGTACTTC
cdr3_aa: CASSWDAYEQYF

d_call: NA
v_call: TRBV7-2
clone_size: NA
j_call: TRBJ2-7
cdr3_nt: TGTGCCAGCAGCTTCCTACCCTCAGATTCCTACGAGCAGTACTTC
cdr3_aa: CASSFLPSDSYEQYF

d_call: TRBD1
v_call: TRBV3-1
clone_size: few
j_call: TRBJ2-5
cdr3_nt: TGTGCCAGCAGAAGGGACAGGGGCGGGGAGACCCAGTACTTC
cdr3_aa: CASRRDRGGETQYF

d_call: TRBD2
v_call: TRBV7-8
clone_size: NA
j_call: TRBJ2-1
cdr3_nt: TGTGCCAGCAGCGCCGGGACTATTTATGAGCAGTTCTTC
cdr3_aa: CASSAGTIYEQFF

d_call: NA
v_call: TRBV12-3/TRBV12-4
clone_size: many
j_call: TRBJ1-6
cdr3_nt: TGTGCCAGCAGTTTTGGGCGGCCAGAGCGTTATAATTCACCCCTCCACTTT
cdr3_aa: CASSFGRPERYNSPLHF

d_call: TRBD1
v_call: TRBV29-1
clone_size: many
j_call: TRBJ1-1
cdr3_nt: TGCAGCACGGGACAGCAGAACACTGAAGCTTTCTTT
cdr3_aa: CSTGQQNTEAFF

d_call: NA
v_call: TRBV28
clone_size: NA
j_call: TRBJ2-7
cdr3_nt: TGTGCCAGCAGCCTTCTTGGCAGGCGTGAGCCCTACGAGCAGTACTTC
cdr3_aa: CASSLLGRREPYEQYF

d_call: TRBD1
v_call: TRBV2
clone_size: NA
j_call: TRBJ2-7
cdr3_nt: TGTGCCAGCATGAATCAGGACAGGTCCTACGAGCAGTACTTC
cdr3_aa: CASMNQDRSYEQYF

d_call: NA
v_call: TRBV28
clone_size: NA
j_call: TRBJ2-7
cdr3_nt: TGTGCCAGCAGTTATTTACAGGGCTACGAGCAGTACTTC
cdr3_aa: CASSYLQGYEQYF

d_call: TRBD1
v_call: TRBV7-9
clone_size: NA
j_call: TRBJ2-1
cdr3_nt: TGTGCCAGCAGCTTACCGGGACAGGGGGCCTCCAATGAGCAGTTCTTC
cdr3_aa: CASSLPGQGASNEQFF

d_call: NA
v_call: TRBV28
clone_size: few
j_call: TRBJ2-2
cdr3_nt: TGTGCCGGGAAGGGGACATGGGACACCGGGGAGCTGTTTTTT
cdr3_aa: CAGKGTWDTGELFF

d_call: NA
v_call: TRBV20-1
clone_size: NA
j_call: TRBJ2-5
cdr3_nt: TGCAGTGCTAGAGATATCGGTCAGTTAGCAGAGACCCAGTACTTC
cdr3_aa: CSARDIGQLAETQYF

d_call: NA
v_call: TRBV11-2
clone_size: NA
j_call: TRBJ2-7
cdr3_nt: TGTGCCAGCAGCTTAGCTCCAGAAATCTACGAGCAGTACTTC
cdr3_aa: CASSLAPEIYEQYF

d_call: TRBD2
v_call: TRBV11-2
clone_size: NA
j_call: TRBJ2-1
cdr3_nt: TGTGCCAGCAGCTTAGCCCCGACTAGCAGAAATGAGCAGTTCTTC
cdr3_aa: CASSLAPTSRNEQFF

d_call: TRBD2
v_call: TRBV4-3
clone_size: NA
j_call: TRBJ2-7
cdr3_nt: TGCGCCAGCAGCCGTTCTCTAGCGGGAGGGCCCTACGAGCAGTACTTC
cdr3_aa: CASSRSLAGGPYEQYF

d_call: TRBD2
v_call: TRBV27
clone_size: NA
j_call: TRBJ2-5
cdr3_nt: TGTGCCAGCAGTTTACGGTCTAGCGGGTTTACCCAGTACTTC
cdr3_aa: CASSLRSSGFTQYF

d_call: TRBD2
v_call: TRBV5-1
clone_size: many
j_call: TRBJ2-7
cdr3_nt: TGCGCCAGCAGGGATGTTCGGGAGGGCCTCCACGAGCAGTACTTC
cdr3_aa: CASRDVREGLHEQYF

d_call: NA
v_call: TRBV11-1
clone_size: NA
j_call: TRBJ2-1
cdr3_nt: TGTGCCAGCAGCCTTGCCGAGGCCGTACCCGGGGGTTACAATGAGCAGTTCTTC
cdr3_aa: CASSLAEAVPGGYNEQFF

d_call: NA
v_call: TRBV5-1
clone_size: many
j_call: TRBJ2-7
cdr3_nt: TGTGCCAGCAGCTTAGAAGGTGTCGAGCAGTACTTC
cdr3_aa: CASSLEGVEQYF

d_call: NA
v_call: TRBV6-2/TRBV6-3
clone_size: few
j_call: TRBJ2-5
cdr3_nt: TGTGCCAGCAGTTACGATGGGATGGGAGAGACAAGCCTCTTGAAGACCCAGTACTTC
cdr3_aa: CASSYDGMGETSLLKTQYF